Listed below are T cell receptor beta chains from one sample, sequenced in a study of cytomegalovirus exposure and HLA in healthy donors. TCRdb's copy holds only in-frame clones and misses some; the assay was immunoSEQ multiplex PCR. Of about 83,000 clones listed, roughly 76% are singletons. Material: PBMCs. These receptors came from a woman in her twenties or thirties in good health and CMV-seronegative. Both conserved end residues are part of each CDR3. The D gene is left open where the match is weak. The listing skips clone size in some rows; elsewhere it reads once, few, many or a size class.

j_call d_call v_call clone_size cdr3_aa cdr3_nt
TRBJ1-3 . TRBV13 . CASSPAGLSGNTIYF TGTGCCAGCAGCCCCGCGGGCCTCTCTGGAAACACCATATATTTT
TRBJ2-6 TRBD1 TRBV28 . CASSFGDRAGANVLTF TGTGCCAGCAGTTTTGGGGACAGGGCTGGGGCCAACGTCCTGACTTTC
TRBJ2-7 TRBD2 TRBV28 . CASMDGTSGRDEQYF TGTGCCAGCATGGACGGGACTAGCGGGAGAGACGAGCAGTACTTC
TRBJ2-6 TRBD1 TRBV6-4 . CATGTGTSGANVLTF TGTGCCACTGGGACAGGGACCTCTGGGGCCAACGTCCTGACTTTC
TRBJ1-2 . TRBV28 . CASSPLQPAGYTF TGTGCCAGCAGTCCTCTACAGCCCGCGGGCTACACCTTC
TRBJ2-7 . TRBV21-1 . CASSKGLREGILGEQYF TGTGCCAGCAGCAAAGGGTTGCGGGAGGGCATCCTAGGCGAGCAGTACTTC
TRBJ2-1 . TRBV28 few CASSSAVSYNEQFF TGTGCCAGCAGTTCCGCGGTCTCCTACAATGAGCAGTTCTTC
TRBJ1-2 . TRBV27 . CASSLSGTDANYGYTF TGTGCCAGCAGTTTAAGCGGCACGGACGCTAACTATGGCTACACCTTC
TRBJ2-7 . TRBV28 . CASRTTGLDYEQYF TGTGCCAGCAGAACGACAGGACTCGATTACGAGCAGTACTTC
TRBJ2-1 TRBD1 TRBV11-3 . CASSFGTGQYGDEQFF TGTGCCAGCAGCTTTGGGACAGGCCAATACGGGGATGAGCAGTTCTTC
TRBJ2-3 TRBD1 TRBV5-1 . CASSLRQGVGTDTQYF TGCGCCAGCAGCCTACGACAGGGGGTGGGCACAGATACGCAGTATTTT
TRBJ2-7 TRBD2 TRBV28 . CASSLPSSGTAYEQYF TGTGCCAGCAGTTTACCCTCTAGCGGTACGGCCTACGAGCAGTACTTC
TRBJ2-5 TRBD2 TRBV5-1 . CASSMGLPQETQYF TGCGCCAGCAGCATGGGACTACCCCAAGAGACCCAGTACTTC
TRBJ2-7 . TRBV5-1 . CASTIVAGSYEQYF TGCGCCAGCACGATAGTAGCCGGCTCCTACGAGCAGTACTTC
TRBJ2-7 TRBD1 TRBV5-4 . CASSIGTGELKEQYF TGTGCCAGCAGCATCGGGACAGGGGAATTGAAAGAGCAGTACTTC
TRBJ2-1 TRBD1 TRBV18 . CASSPRDRGRFFANPNEQFF TGTGCCAGCTCACCACGGGACAGGGGGCGATTTTTCGCGAACCCCAATGAGCAGTTCTTC
TRBJ2-5 . TRBV5-5 . CASSLADGEQYF TGTGCCAGCAGCTTGGCGGATGGGGAGCAGTACTTC
TRBJ1-2 . TRBV5-8 once CASSLGSYGYTF TGTGCCAGTAGCTTGGGGAGCTATGGCTACACCTTC
TRBJ1-1 . TRBV4-1 . CASSQGGGYDTEAFF TGCGCCAGCAGCCAAGGGGGCGGTTATGACACTGAAGCTTTCTTT
TRBJ2-2 . TRBV6-5 . CASSYTAAGEMFF TGTGCCAGCAGTTACACTGCGGCAGGGGAAATGTTTTTT
TRBJ1-5 TRBD1 TRBV7-2 . CASSPGTGAYQPQHF TGTGCCAGCAGCCCTGGGACAGGGGCGTATCAGCCCCAGCATTTT
TRBJ1-1 TRBD1 TRBV28 . CASRRDRGVNTEAFF TGTGCCAGCAGACGGGACAGGGGGGTAAACACTGAAGCTTTCTTT
TRBJ2-1 TRBD2 TRBV7-9 . CASSLGLAGGYNEQFF TGTGCCAGCAGCTTAGGACTAGCGGGCGGCTACAATGAGCAGTTCTTC
TRBJ1-4 . TRBV5-5 . CASSLKAQGGEKLFF TGTGCCAGCAGCTTGAAGGCTCAGGGTGGTGAAAAACTGTTTTTT
TRBJ2-5 . TRBV5-1 once CASSATSPETQYF TGCGCCAGCAGCGCCACTAGCCCGGAGACCCAGTACTTC